Described below is a single TCR beta chain sequence and its context. This record belongs to a study of blood T cell repertoires in COVID-19. About the study: Spain, Italy and the United States supplied samples that represented acute and convalescent COVID-19.

Produced via immunoSEQ multiplex PCR; TCRdb's table is partial and in-frame only. The table includes about 13,000 clones, about 86% detected once. CDR1 is MNHEY and CDR2 is SMNVEV in the germline V gene (reference sequence). The CDR3 sequence is 19 residues long. V lost 2 bases to trimming and J lost 0 bases, with 22 bases between them. The receptor was isolated from a man older than 75 with acute or convalescent COVID-19. The chain is built from TRBV27 and TRBJ2-5; D may be TRBD2 (7 bases). The source material was peripheral blood. The CDR3 nucleotides are TGTGCCAGCAGTTTACGGGTTCGGCGGGGGCTCCCGTACCAAGAGACCCAGTACTTC. Protein sequence: CASSLRVRRGLPYQETQYF.